Listed here is a single T cell receptor beta chain. This CDR3 is also generated by other DNA sequences in the sample. Trimming stripped 6 bases from V and 1 base from J, with 6 bases between. CDR3 length: 11 residues. Germline V gene sequence: CDR1 DFQATT, CDR2 SNEGSKA (reference sequence). This sample is part of a study of blood T cell repertoires in COVID-19. Original analysis: Nucleated cell number was recorded as an estimate derived from reference gene primer amplification. Clones were read by immunoSEQ multiplex PCR, and TCRdb kept only the in-frame ones, dropping some. V, J and clone size are taken as reported in that table, and D and trimming were inferred from the DNA itself. The sample has about 240,000 clones; approximately 83% are singletons. Participants, about 18 to 90 years old, spanned fewer than 25 US areas. Cohort allocation depended upon clinical history that participants reported.

V usage is TRBV20-1 and J usage is TRBJ1-2, with no clear D. Source material: PBMCs or T cells enriched from blood (not recorded which). This TCR derives from a woman in her forties with acute COVID-19. CDR3 loop: CSATGNYGYTF. Written as DNA, the CDR3 is TGCAGTGCCACCGGTAACTATGGCTACACCTTC.